This T cell receptor beta chain is from a study of blood T cell repertoires in COVID-19. The overall study: Collection of acute and convalescent COVID-19 samples took place in the United States, Italy and Spain.

Patients from Seattle were sampled longitudinally, starting during active infection. Original analysis: How many nucleated cells were present was estimated from reference gene primer amplification. The repertoire was sequenced with immunoSEQ multiplex PCR; TCRdb's copy has only in-frame clones and lacks some. V and J calls plus clone size are reproduced from that table; the DNA served to infer D and trimming. This sample carries over 150,000 clones, 87% of them seen once, and the ten largest clones take around 12%. CDR3 size: 15 residues. The ends were cut back, 5 bases at V and 0 bases at J, with 15 bases in the middle. Germline loops: CDR1 SGHRS, CDR2 YFSETQ.

This TCR was sampled from a woman aged 70 to 79 with COVID-19, enrolled during active disease. Sequenced material: peripheral blood. This sequence joins TRBV5-1 and TRBJ2-7; possibly TRBD2 for D (6 bases). This chain's CDR3 is CASRKLAESSYEQYF. CDR3 nucleotide sequence: TGCGCCAGCAGGAAACTAGCTGAGAGCTCCTACGAGCAGTACTTC.